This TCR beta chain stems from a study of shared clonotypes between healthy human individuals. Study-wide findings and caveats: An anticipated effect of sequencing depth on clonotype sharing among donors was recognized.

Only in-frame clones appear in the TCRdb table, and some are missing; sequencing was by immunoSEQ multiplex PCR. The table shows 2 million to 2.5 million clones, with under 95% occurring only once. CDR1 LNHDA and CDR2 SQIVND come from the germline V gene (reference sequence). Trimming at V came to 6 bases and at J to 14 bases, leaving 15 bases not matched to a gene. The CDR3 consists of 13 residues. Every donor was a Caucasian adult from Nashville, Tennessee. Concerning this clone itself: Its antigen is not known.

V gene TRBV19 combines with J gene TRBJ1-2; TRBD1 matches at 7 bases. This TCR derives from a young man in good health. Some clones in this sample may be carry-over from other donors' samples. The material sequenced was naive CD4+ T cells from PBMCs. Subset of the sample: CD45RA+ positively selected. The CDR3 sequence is CASSKQTGTAGTF. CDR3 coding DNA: TGTGCCAGTAGCAAACAAACAGGGACAGCCGGTACCTTC.